This T cell receptor (beta chain) was profiled in a study of T cells after yellow fever vaccination. Findings and limits, study-wide: Most clones from primary vaccination resurfaced after the booster (around 97% CD4, 75% to 90% CD8). The secondary response peaked faster, at day 5 versus 15, but was weaker.

This clonotype was found many times. Its matching antigen is unknown. TCRdb used MiXCR to reprocess the 5' RACE reads, holding one entry per CDR3 protein. The sample consists of 200,000 to 300,000 distinct CDR3 sequences, 3.6% of them appearing once. The TCR comes from a man aged 18 to 29 who received the YFV17D yellow fever vaccine. Material: PBMCs, obtained 15 days after the yellow fever booster vaccination.

Written as DNA, the CDR3 is TGCAGCGTTCGTTTGGGACAGCGAATTACTGGGAGCTCTGGAAACACCATATATTTT. Amino acid sequence: CSVRLGQRITGSSGNTIYF. The J gene is TRBJ1-3, the V gene TRBV29-1, with 7 bases aligning to TRBD1. Germline V gene data show CDR1 as SQVTM and CDR2 as ANQGSEA. V gave up 5 bases and J gave up 0 bases; unmatched junction bases: 19. The CDR3 covers 19 residues. The full variable domain, its missing parts supplied by reference TRBV29-1 and TRBJ1-3, is SAVISQKPSRDICQRGTSLTIQCQVDSQVTMMFWYRQQPGQSLTLIATANQGSEATYESGFVIDKFPISRPNLTFSTLTVSNMSPEDSSIYLCSVRLGQRITGSSGNTIYFGEGSWLTVV.